Listed below are T cell receptor beta chains from one sample, sequenced in a study of T cells after yellow fever vaccination. TCRdb redid the calling of the 5' RACE reads with MiXCR, one entry per CDR3 protein. The sample has hundreds of thousands of distinct CDR3 sequences, 20% to 25% seen once. The sequenced sample was PBMCs, obtained around 3 weeks after the first yellow fever vaccination. The receptor set was obtained from a man younger than 30 who received the YFV17D yellow fever vaccine. The CDR3 runs from the conserved cysteine through the conserved F or W.

TRBJ1-6,TRBV10-3,14,CAISEPDSNSPLHF
TRBJ1-4,TRBV4-3,17,CASSLDRTGTYNEKLFF
TRBJ2-5,TRBV3-1,13,CASTILAEETQYF
TRBJ2-7,TRBV13,14,CASSYFGSSYEQYF
TRBJ2-5,TRBV12-3/TRBV12-4,14,CASSSWDGKETQYF
TRBJ1-3,TRBV11-2,15,CASSQDRFGGNTIYF
TRBJ1-3,TRBV5-1,15,CASSFTGITGNTIYF
TRBJ2-7,TRBV4-1,15,CASSQNPREAYEQYF
TRBJ2-5,TRBV6-1,15,CASSRTSGGLGTQYF
TRBJ2-1,TRBV12-3/TRBV12-4,13,CASSPGPNNEQFF
TRBJ2-6,TRBV6-1,18,CASSRQPFEFSGANVLTF
TRBJ1-1,TRBV6-5,14,CASSYSIESSEAFF
TRBJ1-1,TRBV20-1,14,CSARGPTVGTEAFF
TRBJ2-7,TRBV11-2,13,CASSLTGSGEQYF
TRBJ2-7,TRBV18,13,CASSPLTSYEQYF
TRBJ1-5,TRBV20-1,16,CSARDPQGAGNQPQHF
TRBJ2-7,TRBV7-2,15,CASSLAAGENYEQYF
TRBJ2-7,TRBV12-5,14,CASGGSGGGNEQYF
TRBJ1-1,TRBV4-2,14,CASSHQLDPTEAFF
TRBJ2-5,TRBV7-9,14,CASSLDIAEETQYF
TRBJ2-3,TRBV4-1,15,CASSQAQGSTDTQYF
TRBJ1-3,TRBV6-5,15,CASSRGQVSGNTIYF
TRBJ1-1,TRBV28,13,CASSKAMNTEAFF
TRBJ2-2,TRBV5-1,15,CASSLDLAGVGELFF
TRBJ2-5,TRBV5-1,15,CASSLVGQGSETQYF
TRBJ1-2,TRBV7-2,14,CASSRGGGGYGYTF
TRBJ1-2,TRBV20-1,15,CSRPGTGGLWDGYTF
TRBJ2-7,TRBV5-4,14,CASSISGNSYEQYF
TRBJ2-2,TRBV5-1,17,CASSLGPGGEGTGELFF
TRBJ1-6,TRBV6-2/TRBV6-3,16,CASSYESGVSNSPLHF
TRBJ1-1,TRBV19,14,CASTRAGGQEEAFF
TRBJ2-7,TRBV18,13,CASLAGGLDEQYF
TRBJ2-7,TRBV5-5,16,CASSLDLAAYSYEQYF
TRBJ2-3,TRBV9,15,CASSVGGERTDTQYF
TRBJ2-2,TRBV7-9,16,CASSRTPGTYTGELFF
TRBJ2-1,TRBV24-1,15,CATSDQRGVHNEQFF
TRBJ2-2,TRBV29-1,13,CSVSWPNTGELFF
TRBJ2-3,TRBV9,15,CASSVGGQNTDTQYF
TRBJ2-7,TRBV6-6,11,CASSRNYEQYF